This TCR beta chain was sequenced for a study of shared clonotypes between healthy human individuals. Clones were read by immunoSEQ multiplex PCR, and TCRdb kept only the in-frame ones, dropping some. In the table there are around 1,000,000 clones, around 77% of which are singletons. The CDR3 is 12 amino acids. The V gene lost 1 base and the J gene lost 3 bases, with 4 bases spanning the gap. CDR1 and CDR2 from the germline V gene are SGHNT and YYREEE (reference sequence). The sample taken for sequencing was memory CD4+ T cells from PBMCs. Subset described: CD45RA-negative fraction. J is TRBJ2-5 and V is TRBV5-4, with unresolved D. The clonotype comes from a man aged 18 to 30 in good health. Some clones in this sample may be carry-over from other donors' samples. The CDR3 coding sequence is TGTGCCAGCAGCTTGCGAGAAGAGACCCAGTACTTC. The encoded protein is CASSLREETQYF.